This TCR beta chain came from a study of blood T cells in healthy people across ages. Total RNA was extracted at no less than 6 micrograms per sample. A J-beta primer mix and a sample-barcoded 5' primer were used in a second PCR of about 6 to 12 cycles. Each TCR beta cDNA got a 12-nucleotide random molecular identifier. TCRdb reprocessed the 5' RACE reads via MiXCR and lists one record per CDR3 protein. The repertoire includes 730,000 or so distinct CDR3 sequences, approximately 43% of them detected once, and roughly 20% sits in the top ten. With respect to this clonotype: Its matching antigen is unknown.

General study findings and limits: For the donors, CMV status was unknown and possibly confounded expanded clonotype changes.

The CDR3 totals 15 residues. The germline V gene encodes CDR1 SGHNT and CDR2 YYREEE (reference sequence). V was pared by 4 bases and J by 6 bases, with 9 bases of the junction left unmatched. This chain connects TRBV5-4 to TRBJ1-5; 8 bases are shared with TRBD1. Material for sequencing was blood. The sequence derives from a woman in her sixties or seventies in good health. CDR3 loop: CASSQGSGTGQPQHF. DNA of the CDR3: TGTGCCAGCAGCCAGGGCTCGGGGACAGGTCAGCCCCAGCATTTT.